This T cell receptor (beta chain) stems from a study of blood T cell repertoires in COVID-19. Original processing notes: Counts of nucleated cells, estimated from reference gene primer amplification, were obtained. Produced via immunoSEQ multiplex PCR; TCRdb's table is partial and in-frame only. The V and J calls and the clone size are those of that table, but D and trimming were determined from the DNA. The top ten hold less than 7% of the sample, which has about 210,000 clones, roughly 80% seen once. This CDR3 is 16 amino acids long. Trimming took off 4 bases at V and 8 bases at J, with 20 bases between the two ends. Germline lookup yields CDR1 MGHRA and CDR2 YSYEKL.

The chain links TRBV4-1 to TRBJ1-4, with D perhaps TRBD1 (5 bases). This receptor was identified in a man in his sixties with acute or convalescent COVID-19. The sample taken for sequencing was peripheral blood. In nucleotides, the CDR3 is TGCGCCAGCAGCCTGAACACCGGGACCGGGGGGGAAAAACTGTTTTTT. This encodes CASSLNTGTGGEKLFF.